The TCR beta chain described here comes from a study of T cells in Graves' hyperthyroidism and ophthalmopathy. This clonotype has ten or more counts. The germline gives CDR1 MNHNS, CDR2 SASEGT. The CDR3 is made up of 14 amino acids. After removal of 5 bases from V and 4 bases from J, the junction contained 6 bases not matched to a gene. The investigators amplified TCR beta CDR3 regions from RNA transcripts. Initially, a first-round RT-PCR of the TCR CDR3 employed the HTBI primer set. Each CDR3 protein gets one entry after TCRdb re-called the multiplex PCR reads with MiXCR. The sample shows fewer than 250,000 distinct CDR3 sequences, roughly 17% of them seen only once.

The TCR was taken from a man aged 50 to 59 with Graves' hyperthyroidism. The J gene is TRBJ1-2, the V gene TRBV6-1; 8 bases match TRBD1. The specimen was blood. The CDR3 bases are TGTGCCAGCAGTTATGGGACAGGACCCTATGGCTACACCTTC. The encoded protein is CASSYGTGPYGYTF.